A selection of T cell receptor beta chains follows, all from one sample in a study of control samples from healthy donors and cancer patients. Sequencing used immunoSEQ multiplex PCR; TCRdb keeps in-frame clones, though not all of them. The top ten hold 5.8% of the sample, which has roughly 80,000 clones, 85% to 95% seen once. Sequencing was performed on blood. These receptors were collected from a woman between 55 and 75 years old in good health. CDR3s include the opening cysteine and the closing phenylalanine or tryptophan. The order of the fields is J gene, V gene, D gene, clone size, CDR3 protein, CDR3 DNA. A D gene is named only where the DNA matches it firmly. Size is stated for part of the rows, as once, few or many counts, or as a class when the clone is expanded.

j_call: TRBJ1-3
v_call: TRBV10-3
d_call: .
clone_size: .
cdr3_aa: CAISADMAGNTIYF
cdr3_nt: TGTGCCATCAGCGCCGACATGGCTGGAAACACCATATATTTT

j_call: TRBJ2-1
v_call: TRBV27
d_call: .
clone_size: .
cdr3_aa: CASSLRPRYNEQFF
cdr3_nt: TGTGCCAGCAGTTTACGCCCTCGGTACAATGAGCAGTTCTTC

j_call: TRBJ1-1
v_call: TRBV5-1
d_call: .
clone_size: .
cdr3_aa: CASSPAVGNTEAFF
cdr3_nt: TGCGCCAGCAGCCCGGCAGTCGGGAACACTGAAGCTTTCTTT

j_call: TRBJ1-5
v_call: TRBV7-6
d_call: .
clone_size: .
cdr3_aa: CASSANSNQPQHF
cdr3_nt: TGTGCCAGCAGCGCAAATAGCAATCAGCCCCAGCATTTT

j_call: TRBJ2-7
v_call: TRBV10-1
d_call: TRBD1
clone_size: .
cdr3_aa: CASSAIQGAHYEQYF
cdr3_nt: TGCGCCAGCAGTGCGATTCAGGGGGCTCACTACGAGCAGTACTTC

j_call: TRBJ2-7
v_call: TRBV29-1
d_call: .
clone_size: .
cdr3_aa: CSGGDRRWHYEQYF
cdr3_nt: TGCAGCGGTGGAGACAGGAGGTGGCACTACGAGCAGTACTTC

j_call: TRBJ2-1
v_call: TRBV6-1
d_call: .
clone_size: .
cdr3_aa: CASSEGNYEWNEQFF
cdr3_nt: TGTGCCAGCAGTGAAGGAAACTACGAATGGAATGAGCAGTTCTTC

j_call: TRBJ2-7
v_call: TRBV19
d_call: TRBD2
clone_size: .
cdr3_aa: CASSIVSSGSYEQYF
cdr3_nt: TGTGCCAGTAGTATAGTGTCCAGCGGGAGCTACGAGCAGTACTTC

j_call: TRBJ2-1
v_call: TRBV2
d_call: TRBD2
clone_size: .
cdr3_aa: CASRIGLAGAYNEQFF
cdr3_nt: TGTGCCAGCAGAATAGGACTAGCGGGAGCCTACAATGAGCAGTTCTTC

j_call: TRBJ2-1
v_call: TRBV28
d_call: TRBD2
clone_size: .
cdr3_aa: CASRGLAAPSYNEQFF
cdr3_nt: TGTGCCAGCAGGGGACTAGCGGCCCCTTCCTACAATGAGCAGTTCTTC

j_call: TRBJ2-1
v_call: TRBV28
d_call: TRBD2
clone_size: .
cdr3_aa: CASSPSGSAYNEQFF
cdr3_nt: TGTGCCAGCAGTCCTAGCGGGAGCGCCTACAATGAGCAGTTCTTC

j_call: TRBJ2-2
v_call: TRBV7-9
d_call: TRBD2
clone_size: .
cdr3_aa: CASSLVKREPNTGELFF
cdr3_nt: TGTGCCAGCAGCTTAGTTAAGCGGGAGCCGAACACCGGGGAGCTGTTTTTT

j_call: TRBJ1-1
v_call: TRBV5-4
d_call: TRBD1
clone_size: .
cdr3_aa: CASSLETGGPRAFF
cdr3_nt: TGTGCCAGCAGCTTGGAGACAGGGGGCCCCAGGGCTTTCTTT

j_call: TRBJ2-1
v_call: TRBV27
d_call: TRBD1
clone_size: .
cdr3_aa: CASQGQVRNEQFF
cdr3_nt: TGTGCCAGCCAAGGACAGGTGAGGAATGAGCAGTTCTTC

j_call: TRBJ2-7
v_call: TRBV5-8
d_call: .
clone_size: few
cdr3_aa: CASSRHRPSSYEQYF
cdr3_nt: TGTGCCAGCAGCCGGCACAGGCCAAGCTCCTACGAGCAGTACTTC

j_call: TRBJ2-5
v_call: TRBV6-5
d_call: TRBD2
clone_size: .
cdr3_aa: CASRTSGRETQYF
cdr3_nt: TGTGCCAGCAGGACTAGCGGGAGGGAGACCCAGTACTTC

j_call: TRBJ1-5
v_call: TRBV19
d_call: .
clone_size: once
cdr3_aa: CASSIDPVSLYSNQPQHF
cdr3_nt: TGTGCCAGTAGTATAGATCCGGTCAGCCTATATAGCAATCAGCCCCAGCATTTT

j_call: TRBJ1-2
v_call: TRBV11-2
d_call: .
clone_size: .
cdr3_aa: CASSYDRQGVYYGYTF
cdr3_nt: TGTGCCAGCAGTTACGACAGGCAAGGGGTTTACTATGGCTACACCTTC

j_call: TRBJ2-2
v_call: TRBV27
d_call: TRBD2
clone_size: .
cdr3_aa: CASSLQASGRAGELFF
cdr3_nt: TGTGCCAGCAGTTTACAAGCTAGCGGGAGGGCAGGGGAGCTGTTTTTT

j_call: TRBJ1-1
v_call: TRBV12-3/TRBV12-4
d_call: .
clone_size: once
cdr3_aa: CASSLSSGPEAFF
cdr3_nt: TGTGCCAGCAGTTTAAGCTCTGGGCCTGAAGCTTTCTTT

j_call: TRBJ1-6
v_call: TRBV18
d_call: TRBD1
clone_size: .
cdr3_aa: CASSPRGTDNSPLHF
cdr3_nt: TGTGCCAGCTCACCACGGGGGACAGATAATTCACCCCTCCACTTT

j_call: TRBJ1-3
v_call: TRBV3-1/TRBV3-2
d_call: TRBD1
clone_size: .
cdr3_aa: CASRPDRVSNTIYF
cdr3_nt: TGTGCCAGCAGGCCTGACAGGGTTAGTAACACCATATATTTT

j_call: TRBJ2-1
v_call: TRBV5-1
d_call: .
clone_size: .
cdr3_aa: CASSLSGQGHTYNEQFF
cdr3_nt: TGCGCCAGCAGCTTGTCGGGGCAGGGGCACACTTACAATGAGCAGTTCTTC

j_call: TRBJ2-7
v_call: TRBV6-7
d_call: .
clone_size: .
cdr3_aa: CASSYSVVSSPQYF
cdr3_nt: TGTGCCAGCAGTTACTCGGTAGTTAGCTCGCCGCAGTACTTC

j_call: TRBJ2-1
v_call: TRBV6-2/TRBV6-3
d_call: .
clone_size: .
cdr3_aa: CASSFRRNEQFF
cdr3_nt: TGTGCCAGCAGTTTCAGGCGCAATGAGCAGTTCTTC

j_call: TRBJ2-1
v_call: TRBV4-1
d_call: TRBD2
clone_size: .
cdr3_aa: CASSPRLGTRDEQFF
cdr3_nt: TGCGCCAGCAGTCCCCGGCTTGGGACTAGAGATGAGCAGTTCTTC

j_call: TRBJ2-7
v_call: TRBV28
d_call: .
clone_size: once
cdr3_aa: CASSPIGSSYEQYF
cdr3_nt: TGTGCCAGCAGTCCGATTGGTAGCTCCTACGAGCAGTACTTC

j_call: TRBJ2-1
v_call: TRBV28
d_call: .
clone_size: .
cdr3_aa: CASSPSDSSYNEQFF
cdr3_nt: TGTGCCAGCAGTCCCAGTGACAGCTCCTACAATGAGCAGTTCTTC

j_call: TRBJ2-2
v_call: TRBV28
d_call: .
clone_size: once
cdr3_aa: CASSLLGGGTGELFF
cdr3_nt: TGTGCCAGCAGTTTATTGGGGGGAGGCACCGGGGAGCTGTTTTTT

j_call: TRBJ2-3
v_call: TRBV28
d_call: TRBD2
clone_size: .
cdr3_aa: CASSSPGGGRYGTDTQYF
cdr3_nt: TGTGCCAGCAGTTCCCCCGGGGGGGGTCGGTACGGCACAGATACGCAGTATTTT

j_call: TRBJ1-1
v_call: TRBV6-5
d_call: TRBD1
clone_size: .
cdr3_aa: CASSQDRTEAFF
cdr3_nt: TGTGCCAGCAGCCAGGACAGGACTGAAGCTTTCTTT

j_call: TRBJ1-6
v_call: TRBV28
d_call: .
clone_size: once
cdr3_aa: CASGMATDSTHF
cdr3_nt: TGTGCCAGCGGAATGGCTACAGATTCCACTCACTTT

j_call: TRBJ2-6
v_call: TRBV5-1
d_call: .
clone_size: .
cdr3_aa: CASSPGGASGANVLTF
cdr3_nt: TGCGCCAGCAGCCCAGGAGGGGCCTCTGGGGCCAACGTCCTGACTTTC

j_call: TRBJ2-7
v_call: TRBV4-2
d_call: TRBD1
clone_size: few
cdr3_aa: CASSQGRGGTGAYEQYF
cdr3_nt: TGTGCCAGCAGCCAAGGGCGCGGGGGGACAGGGGCATACGAGCAGTACTTC

j_call: TRBJ2-3
v_call: TRBV4-1
d_call: .
clone_size: .
cdr3_aa: CASSQESSTDTQYF
cdr3_nt: TGCGCCAGCAGCCAAGAATCCAGCACAGATACGCAGTATTTT

j_call: TRBJ2-7
v_call: TRBV10-3
d_call: .
clone_size: .
cdr3_aa: CAISGDTGLRSYEQYF
cdr3_nt: TGTGCCATCAGTGGGGACACAGGGTTAAGGTCCTACGAGCAGTACTTC

j_call: TRBJ2-7
v_call: TRBV11-3
d_call: TRBD2
clone_size: .
cdr3_aa: CASSPGGTSGSSEQYF
cdr3_nt: TGTGCCAGCAGCCCAGGAGGGACTAGCGGGAGCAGCGAGCAGTACTTC

j_call: TRBJ2-3
v_call: TRBV2
d_call: .
clone_size: .
cdr3_aa: CASGRTLSTDTQYF
cdr3_nt: TGTGCCAGCGGCAGGACTCTTAGCACAGATACGCAGTATTTT

j_call: TRBJ1-2
v_call: TRBV28
d_call: .
clone_size: .
cdr3_aa: CASSGGGMSYTF
cdr3_nt: TGTGCCAGCAGTGGCGGGGGAATGAGCTACACCTTC

j_call: TRBJ2-2
v_call: TRBV7-6
d_call: .
clone_size: once
cdr3_aa: CASSLVGTPGGELFF
cdr3_nt: TGTGCCAGCAGCTTAGTGGGGACTCCCGGGGGGGAGCTGTTTTTT

j_call: TRBJ1-2
v_call: TRBV18
d_call: .
clone_size: .
cdr3_aa: CASSPEPGGYGYTF
cdr3_nt: TGTGCCAGCTCACCCGAACCGGGGGGCTATGGCTACACCTTC

j_call: TRBJ1-3
v_call: TRBV28
d_call: TRBD1
clone_size: .
cdr3_aa: CASIDRGNNTIYF
cdr3_nt: TGTGCCAGCATTGACAGGGGGAACAACACCATATATTTT

j_call: TRBJ1-2
v_call: TRBV3-1/TRBV3-2
d_call: .
clone_size: .
cdr3_aa: CASSQVNSYGYTF
cdr3_nt: TGTGCCAGCAGCCAAGTGAACTCTTATGGCTACACCTTC

j_call: TRBJ2-7
v_call: TRBV7-9
d_call: .
clone_size: .
cdr3_aa: CASSLEVGPTYEQYF
cdr3_nt: TGTGCCAGCAGCCTCGAGGTGGGCCCTACCTACGAGCAGTACTTC

j_call: TRBJ2-3
v_call: TRBV7-9
d_call: .
clone_size: once
cdr3_aa: CASSLARTDTQYF
cdr3_nt: TGTGCCAGCAGCTTAGCGCGGACAGATACGCAGTATTTT

j_call: TRBJ2-3
v_call: TRBV4-1
d_call: .
clone_size: .
cdr3_aa: CASSRESGLIFDTQYF
cdr3_nt: TGCGCCAGCAGCCGAGAATCCGGACTGATATTTGATACGCAGTATTTT

j_call: TRBJ2-1
v_call: TRBV19
d_call: TRBD1
clone_size: .
cdr3_aa: CASRLRQGQGNEQFF
cdr3_nt: TGTGCCAGTAGGCTGCGACAGGGGCAAGGCAATGAGCAGTTCTTC

j_call: TRBJ2-2
v_call: TRBV7-9
d_call: TRBD2
clone_size: .
cdr3_aa: CASSAGLAGMNTGELFF
cdr3_nt: TGTGCCAGCAGCGCGGGACTAGCGGGGATGAACACCGGGGAGCTGTTTTTT

j_call: TRBJ2-7
v_call: TRBV5-1
d_call: .
clone_size: .
cdr3_aa: CASKYPALGEQYF
cdr3_nt: TGCGCCAGCAAGTACCCGGCCCTGGGGGAGCAGTACTTC

j_call: TRBJ2-7
v_call: TRBV11-2
d_call: TRBD2
clone_size: few
cdr3_aa: CASSAGAGAYEQYF
cdr3_nt: TGTGCCAGCAGCGCGGGAGCGGGGGCCTACGAGCAGTACTTC

j_call: TRBJ2-1
v_call: TRBV5-6
d_call: .
clone_size: .
cdr3_aa: CASSSAGVAYNEQFF
cdr3_nt: TGTGCCAGCAGCTCTGCAGGGGTGGCCTACAATGAGCAGTTCTTC

j_call: TRBJ1-2
v_call: TRBV29-1
d_call: .
clone_size: .
cdr3_aa: CSARGDTRYGYTF
cdr3_nt: TGCAGCGCCCGCGGGGACACGAGATATGGCTACACCTTC

j_call: TRBJ2-3
v_call: TRBV5-1
d_call: TRBD2
clone_size: .
cdr3_aa: CASSSGTITDTQYF
cdr3_nt: TGCGCCAGCAGCTCCGGGACTATCACAGATACGCAGTATTTT

j_call: TRBJ1-5
v_call: TRBV7-2
d_call: TRBD1
clone_size: .
cdr3_aa: CASSQGGSSSTGNQPQHF
cdr3_nt: TGTGCCAGCAGCCAGGGGGGAAGTTCAAGTACGGGCAATCAGCCCCAGCATTTT

j_call: TRBJ2-3
v_call: TRBV10-3
d_call: TRBD2
clone_size: .
cdr3_aa: CAISEPRSGRADTQYF
cdr3_nt: TGTGCCATCAGTGAGCCGAGGTCAGGGAGGGCGGATACGCAGTATTTT